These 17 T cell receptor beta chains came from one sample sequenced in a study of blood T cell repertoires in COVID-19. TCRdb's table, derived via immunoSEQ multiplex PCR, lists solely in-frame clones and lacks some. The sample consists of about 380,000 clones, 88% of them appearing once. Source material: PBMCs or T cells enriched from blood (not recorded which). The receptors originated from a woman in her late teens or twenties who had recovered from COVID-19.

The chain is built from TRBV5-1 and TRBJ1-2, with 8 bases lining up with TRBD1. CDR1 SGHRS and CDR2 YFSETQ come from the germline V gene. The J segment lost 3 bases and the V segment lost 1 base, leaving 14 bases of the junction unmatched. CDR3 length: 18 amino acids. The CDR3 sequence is CASSLWVGQGAVDYGYTF. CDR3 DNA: TGCGCCAGCAGCTTGTGGGTCGGGCAGGGGGCTGTGGACTATGGCTACACCTTC.

DNA for the CDR3: TGTGCCAGCAGCCCCAGGGGTCCCGGGGAGCTGTTTTTT. The encoded protein is CASSPRGPGELFF. J is TRBJ2-2 and V is TRBV7-3, with D tentatively TRBD1 (6 bases). Germline V CDR1 and CDR2: SGHTA, FQGTGA. CDR3 length equals 13 residues. V lost 5 bases to trimming and J lost 6 bases, with 10 bases between them.

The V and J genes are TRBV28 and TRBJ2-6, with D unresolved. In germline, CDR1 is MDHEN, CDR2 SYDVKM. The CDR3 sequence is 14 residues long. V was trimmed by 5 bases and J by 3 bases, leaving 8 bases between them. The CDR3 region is CASSRVNGANVLTF. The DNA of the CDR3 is TGTGCCAGCAGTCGCGTCAATGGGGCCAACGTCCTGACTTTC.

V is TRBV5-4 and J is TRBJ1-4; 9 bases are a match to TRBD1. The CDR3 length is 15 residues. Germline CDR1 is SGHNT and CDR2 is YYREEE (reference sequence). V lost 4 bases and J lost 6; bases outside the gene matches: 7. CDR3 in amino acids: CASSLTGGAYEKLFF. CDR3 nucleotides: TGTGCCAGCAGCCTTACAGGGGGCGCCTATGAAAAACTGTTTTTT.

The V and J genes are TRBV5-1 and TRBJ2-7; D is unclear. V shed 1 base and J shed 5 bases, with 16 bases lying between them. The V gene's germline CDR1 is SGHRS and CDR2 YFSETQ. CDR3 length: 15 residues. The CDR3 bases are TGCGCCAGCAGCTTGATCGAGGTAGTAACCGACGAGCAGTACTTC. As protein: CASSLIEVVTDEQYF.

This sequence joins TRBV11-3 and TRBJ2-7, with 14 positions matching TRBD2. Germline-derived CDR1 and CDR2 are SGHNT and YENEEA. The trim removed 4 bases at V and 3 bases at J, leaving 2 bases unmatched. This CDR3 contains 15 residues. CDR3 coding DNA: TGTGCCAGCAGCTCGGGACTAGCGGGGGTCTACGAGCAGTACTTC. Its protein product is CASSSGLAGVYEQYF.

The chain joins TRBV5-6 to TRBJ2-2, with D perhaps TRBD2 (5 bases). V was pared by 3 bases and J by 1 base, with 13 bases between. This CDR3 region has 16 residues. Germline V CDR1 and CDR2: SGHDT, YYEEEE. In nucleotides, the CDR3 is TGTGCCAGCAGCTCCCTCGGACTGGAGAACACCGGGGAGCTGTTTTTT. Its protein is CASSSLGLENTGELFF. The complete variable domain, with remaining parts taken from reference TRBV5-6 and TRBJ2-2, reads DAGVTQSPTHLIKTRGQQVTLRCSPKSGHDTVSWYQQALGQGPQFIFQYYEEEERQRGNFPDRFSGHQFPNYSSELNVNALLLGDSALYLCASSSLGLENTGELFFGEGSRLTVL.

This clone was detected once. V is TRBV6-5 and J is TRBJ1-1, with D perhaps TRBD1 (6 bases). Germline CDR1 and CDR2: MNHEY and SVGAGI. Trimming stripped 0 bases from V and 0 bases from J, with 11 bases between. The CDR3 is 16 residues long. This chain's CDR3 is CASSYSIWDMNTEAFF. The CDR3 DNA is TGTGCCAGCAGTTACTCCATATGGGACATGAACACTGAAGCTTTCTTT.

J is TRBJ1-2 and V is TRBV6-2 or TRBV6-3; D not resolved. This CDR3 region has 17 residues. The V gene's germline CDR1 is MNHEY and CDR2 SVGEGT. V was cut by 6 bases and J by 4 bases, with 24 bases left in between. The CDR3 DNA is TGTGCCAGCAGCCCTCTATCCAGGCTCAGCCGAGTCTATGGCTACACCTTC. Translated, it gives CASSPLSRLSRVYGYTF.

In DNA form, the CDR3 reads TGTGCCAGCAGTGCCACCTCCGGGACAGGGGGGTTGAACACTGAAGCTTTCTTT. This gives the protein CASSATSGTGGLNTEAFF. The rearrangement uses TRBV25-1 and TRBJ1-1, with TRBD1 identical over 11 bases. This CDR3 spans 18 amino acids. CDR1 MGHDK and CDR2 SYGVNS come from the germline V gene. V shed 4 bases, J shed 0 bases, and the junction held 10 bases outside the gene matches.

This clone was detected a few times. This CDR3 is CASSLESSYEQYF. CDR3 in DNA: TGTGCCAGCAGCTTGGAGAGCTCCTACGAGCAGTACTTC. V is TRBV13 and J is TRBJ2-7; D uncertain. CDR3 size: 13 residues. Germline assignment: CDR1 PRHDT and CDR2 FYEKMQ (reference sequence). Trimming pared 3 bases from V and 0 bases from J, leaving 6 bases between.

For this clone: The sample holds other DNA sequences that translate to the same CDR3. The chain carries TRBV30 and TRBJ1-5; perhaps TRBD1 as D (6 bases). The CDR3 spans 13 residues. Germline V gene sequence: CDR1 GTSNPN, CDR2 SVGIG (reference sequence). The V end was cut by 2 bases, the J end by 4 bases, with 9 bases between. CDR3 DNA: TGTGCCTGGAGTCTAGGGGGTAATCAGCCCCAGCATTTT. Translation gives CAWSLGGNQPQHF.

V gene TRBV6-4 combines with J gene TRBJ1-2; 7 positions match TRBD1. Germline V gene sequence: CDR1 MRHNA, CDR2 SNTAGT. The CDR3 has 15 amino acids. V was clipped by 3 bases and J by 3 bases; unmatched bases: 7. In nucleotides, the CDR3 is TGTGCCAGCAGTGATGGAACAGGGGCTCACTATGGCTACACCTTC. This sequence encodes CASSDGTGAHYGYTF.

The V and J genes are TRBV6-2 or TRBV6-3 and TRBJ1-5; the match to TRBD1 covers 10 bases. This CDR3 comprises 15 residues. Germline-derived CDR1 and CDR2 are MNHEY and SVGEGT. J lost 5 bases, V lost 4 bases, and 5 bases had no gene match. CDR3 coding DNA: TGTGCCAGCAGTTCCACAGGGACAGGGGATCAGCCCCAGCATTTT. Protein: CASSSTGTGDQPQHF.

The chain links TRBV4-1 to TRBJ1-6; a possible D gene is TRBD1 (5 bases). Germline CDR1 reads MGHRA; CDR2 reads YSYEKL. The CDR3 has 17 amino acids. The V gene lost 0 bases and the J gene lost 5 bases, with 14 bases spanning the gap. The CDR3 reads CASSQDHGGNHNSPLHF. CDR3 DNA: TGCGCCAGCAGCCAAGATCACGGGGGGAACCATAATTCACCCCTCCACTTT.

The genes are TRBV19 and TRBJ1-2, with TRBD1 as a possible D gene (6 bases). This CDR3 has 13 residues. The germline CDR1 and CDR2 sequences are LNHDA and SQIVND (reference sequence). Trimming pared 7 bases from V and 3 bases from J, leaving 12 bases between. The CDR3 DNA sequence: TGTGCCAGTACCCTCAGGGGAGACTATGGCTACACCTTC. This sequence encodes CASTLRGDYGYTF.

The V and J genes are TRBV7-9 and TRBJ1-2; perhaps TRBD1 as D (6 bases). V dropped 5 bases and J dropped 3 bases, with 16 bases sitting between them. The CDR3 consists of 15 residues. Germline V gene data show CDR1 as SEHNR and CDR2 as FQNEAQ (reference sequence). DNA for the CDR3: TGTGCCAGCAGCCAATACCGACAGGTTGACTATGGCTACACCTTC. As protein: CASSQYRQVDYGYTF.